This is a list of T cell receptor beta chains from one sample in a study of cytomegalovirus exposure and HLA in healthy donors. The repertoire was sequenced with immunoSEQ multiplex PCR; TCRdb's copy has only in-frame clones and lacks some. This sample has 260,000 or so clones, with 88% found just once. The sequenced material came from PBMCs. Receptors were obtained from a woman aged 18 to 35 in good health and CMV-seronegative. Both conserved end residues are part of each CDR3. The D gene is left open where the match is weak. A clone size is listed for some rows: how often the clone was seen (once, few, many), or a class if it is expanded.

D gene,clone size,V gene,J gene,CDR3 DNA,CDR3 protein
TRBD1,-,TRBV2,TRBJ2-7,TGTGCCAGCAGCCCTACCCGGACAGGGCACTACGAGCAGTACTTC,CASSPTRTGHYEQYF
TRBD1,-,TRBV6-5,TRBJ2-7,TGTGCCAGCAGTCGGGACAGCGATCCCTACGAGCAGTACTTC,CASSRDSDPYEQYF
-,-,TRBV28,TRBJ1-1,TGTGCCAGCAGCTACTCCCATGGTACTGAAGCTTTCTTT,CASSYSHGTEAFF
-,-,TRBV6-6,TRBJ2-6,TGTGCCAGCAGTTGGGAGGAAGGGACTGGGGCCAACGTCCTGACTTTC,CASSWEEGTGANVLTF
TRBD2,once,TRBV28,TRBJ2-7,TGTGCCAGCAGCCTCGGACTAGCGGGAAGCTACGAGCAGTACTTC,CASSLGLAGSYEQYF
-,-,TRBV11-2,TRBJ1-1,TGTGCCAGCAGCTTAAAGACGGGGTCAGCTGAAGCTTTCTTT,CASSLKTGSAEAFF
TRBD1,-,TRBV5-6,TRBJ1-1,TGTGCCAGCAGCTTGCTCCTGACAGGGTACACTGAAGCTTTCTTT,CASSLLLTGYTEAFF
-,-,TRBV7-9,TRBJ2-7,TGTGCCAGCGGGAGAGACTACGAGCAGTACTTC,CASGRDYEQYF
TRBD1,-,TRBV7-8,TRBJ1-2,TGTGCCAGCAATAGGGACAGGGGCTATGGCTACACCTTC,CASNRDRGYGYTF
TRBD1,-,TRBV27,TRBJ2-2,TGTGCCAGCAGTCCCCGGACAGGACGCACCGGGGAGCTGTTTTTT,CASSPRTGRTGELFF
-,few,TRBV29-1,TRBJ1-5,TGCAGCGTGTTACCGGGAGACAGTAGCAATCAGCCCCAGCATTTT,CSVLPGDSSNQPQHF
TRBD2,-,TRBV9,TRBJ2-3,TGTGCCAGCAGCGTTGGGGGGGGTACGCAGTATTTT,CASSVGGGTQYF
-,-,TRBV19,TRBJ1-5,TGTGCCAGTAGTGGCCAGGGCGGGGGCTACAGCGGCAATCAGCCCCAGCATTTT,CASSGQGGGYSGNQPQHF